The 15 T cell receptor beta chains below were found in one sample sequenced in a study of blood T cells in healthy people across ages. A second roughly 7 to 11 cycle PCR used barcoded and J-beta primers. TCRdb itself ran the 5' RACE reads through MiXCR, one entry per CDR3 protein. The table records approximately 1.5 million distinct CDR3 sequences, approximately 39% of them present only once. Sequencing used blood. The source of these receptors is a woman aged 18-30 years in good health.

As DNA, the CDR3 is TGCGCCAGCAGCCAGAGGGACGGAACAACCTACGAGCAGTACTTC. Its protein is CASSQRDGTTYEQYF. The genes are TRBV5-1 and TRBJ2-7; possibly TRBD1 or TRBD2 for D (5 bases each). Looked up from germline, CDR1 is SGHRS and CDR2 is YFSETQ. The length of the CDR3 is 15 residues. Trimming stripped 4 bases from V and 2 bases from J, with 16 bases between.

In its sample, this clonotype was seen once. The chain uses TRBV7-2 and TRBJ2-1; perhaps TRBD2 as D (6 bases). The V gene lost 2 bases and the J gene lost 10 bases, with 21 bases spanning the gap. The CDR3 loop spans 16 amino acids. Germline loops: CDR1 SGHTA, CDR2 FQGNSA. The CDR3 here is CASSLRPGVALYEQFF. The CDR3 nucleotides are TGTGCCAGCAGCTTAAGGCCGGGAGTGGCGCTCTACGAGCAGTTCTTC.

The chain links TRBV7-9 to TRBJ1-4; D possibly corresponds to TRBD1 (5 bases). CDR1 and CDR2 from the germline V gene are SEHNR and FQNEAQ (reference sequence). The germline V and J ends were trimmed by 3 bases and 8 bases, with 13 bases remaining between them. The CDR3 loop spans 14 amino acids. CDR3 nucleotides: TGTGCCAGCAGCTTTGGGGCAGGGAGAGAAAAACTGTTTTTT. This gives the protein CASSFGAGREKLFF.

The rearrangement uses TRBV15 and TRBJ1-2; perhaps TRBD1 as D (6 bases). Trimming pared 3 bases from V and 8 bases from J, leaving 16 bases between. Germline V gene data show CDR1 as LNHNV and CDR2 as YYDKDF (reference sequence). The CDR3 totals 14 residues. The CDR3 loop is CATSSALGARGYTF. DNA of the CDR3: TGTGCCACCAGCAGCGCTTTGGGGGCGCGAGGCTACACCTTC.

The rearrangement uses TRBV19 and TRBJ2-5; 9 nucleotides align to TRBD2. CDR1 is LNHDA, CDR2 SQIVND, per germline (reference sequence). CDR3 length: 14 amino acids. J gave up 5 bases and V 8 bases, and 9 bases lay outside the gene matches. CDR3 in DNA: TGTGCCAGTCCACCGGGACTAGCTGGTGAGACCCAGTACTTC. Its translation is CASPPGLAGETQYF.

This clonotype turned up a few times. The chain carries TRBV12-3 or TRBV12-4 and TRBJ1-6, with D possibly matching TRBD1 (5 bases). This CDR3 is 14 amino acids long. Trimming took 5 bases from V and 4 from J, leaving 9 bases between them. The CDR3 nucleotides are TGTGCCAGCAGTAAACAGGAGTATAATTCACCCCTCCACTTT. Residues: CASSKQEYNSPLHF.

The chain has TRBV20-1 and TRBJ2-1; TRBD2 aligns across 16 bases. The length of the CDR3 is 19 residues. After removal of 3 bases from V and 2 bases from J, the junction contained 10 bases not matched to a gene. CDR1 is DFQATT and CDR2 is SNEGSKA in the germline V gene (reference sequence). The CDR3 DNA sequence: TGCAGTGCTAGCAGACCGGGACTAGCGGGGGGGAGGACCTACAATGAGCAGTTCTTC. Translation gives CSASRPGLAGGRTYNEQFF.

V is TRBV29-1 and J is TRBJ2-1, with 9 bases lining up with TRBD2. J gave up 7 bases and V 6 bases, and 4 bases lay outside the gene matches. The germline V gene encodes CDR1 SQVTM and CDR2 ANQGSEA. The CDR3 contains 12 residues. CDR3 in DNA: TGCAGCGTCGAGCGGGAGGCGAATGAGCAGTTCTTC. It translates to CSVEREANEQFF.

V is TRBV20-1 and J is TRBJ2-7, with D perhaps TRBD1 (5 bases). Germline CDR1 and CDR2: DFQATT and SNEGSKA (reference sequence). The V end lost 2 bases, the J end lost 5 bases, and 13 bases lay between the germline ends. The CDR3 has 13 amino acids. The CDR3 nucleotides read TGCAGTGCTAGATCTCCAGGGTTACACGAGCAGTACTTC. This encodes CSARSPGLHEQYF.

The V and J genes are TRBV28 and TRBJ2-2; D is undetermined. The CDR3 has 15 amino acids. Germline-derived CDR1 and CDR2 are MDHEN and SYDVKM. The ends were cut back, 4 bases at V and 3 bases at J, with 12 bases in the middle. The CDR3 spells CASSSPGMDTGELFF. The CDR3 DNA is TGTGCCAGCAGTTCACCGGGTATGGACACCGGGGAGCTGTTTTTT.

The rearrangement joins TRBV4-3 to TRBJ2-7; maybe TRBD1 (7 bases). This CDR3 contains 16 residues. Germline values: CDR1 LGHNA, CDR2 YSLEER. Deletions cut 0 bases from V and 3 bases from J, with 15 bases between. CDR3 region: CASSQDLAGGGYEQYF. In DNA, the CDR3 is TGCGCCAGCAGCCAAGATCTCGCAGGGGGAGGCTACGAGCAGTACTTC.

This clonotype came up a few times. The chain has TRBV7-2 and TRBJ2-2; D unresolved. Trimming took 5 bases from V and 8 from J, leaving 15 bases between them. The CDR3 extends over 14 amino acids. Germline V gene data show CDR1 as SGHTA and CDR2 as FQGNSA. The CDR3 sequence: CASSASTGWGELFF. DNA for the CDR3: TGTGCCAGCAGCGCCTCAACTGGGTGGGGGGAGCTGTTTTTT.

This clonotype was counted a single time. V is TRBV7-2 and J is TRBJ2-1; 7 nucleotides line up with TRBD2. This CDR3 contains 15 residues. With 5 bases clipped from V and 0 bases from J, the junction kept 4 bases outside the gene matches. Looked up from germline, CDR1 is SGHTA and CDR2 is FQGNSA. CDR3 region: CASSTRGNSYNEQFF. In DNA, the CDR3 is TGTGCCAGCAGCACGCGGGGGAACTCCTACAATGAGCAGTTCTTC.

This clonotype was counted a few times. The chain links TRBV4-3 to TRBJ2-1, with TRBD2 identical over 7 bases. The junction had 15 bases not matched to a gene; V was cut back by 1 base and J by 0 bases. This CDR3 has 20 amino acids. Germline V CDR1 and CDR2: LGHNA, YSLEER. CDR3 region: CASSQAGRERWRSSYNEQFF. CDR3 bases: TGCGCCAGCAGCCAAGCTGGGAGGGAGAGATGGCGAAGCTCCTACAATGAGCAGTTCTTC.

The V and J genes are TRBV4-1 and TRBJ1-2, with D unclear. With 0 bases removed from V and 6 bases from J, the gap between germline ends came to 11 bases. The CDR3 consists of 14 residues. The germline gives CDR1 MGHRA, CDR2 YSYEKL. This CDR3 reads CASSQDTSHNGYTF. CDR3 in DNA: TGCGCCAGCAGCCAAGATACATCGCACAATGGCTACACCTTC.